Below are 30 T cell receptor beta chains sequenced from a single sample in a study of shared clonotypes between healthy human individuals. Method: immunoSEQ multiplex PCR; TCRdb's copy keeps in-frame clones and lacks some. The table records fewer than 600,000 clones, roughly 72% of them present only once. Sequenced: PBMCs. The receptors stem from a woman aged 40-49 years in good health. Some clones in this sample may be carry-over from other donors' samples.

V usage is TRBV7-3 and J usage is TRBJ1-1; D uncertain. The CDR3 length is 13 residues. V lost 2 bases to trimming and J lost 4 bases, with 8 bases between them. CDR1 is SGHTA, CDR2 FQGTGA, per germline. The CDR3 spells CASSLGGPTEAFF. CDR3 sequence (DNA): TGTGCCAGCAGCTTAGGAGGCCCCACTGAAGCTTTCTTT.

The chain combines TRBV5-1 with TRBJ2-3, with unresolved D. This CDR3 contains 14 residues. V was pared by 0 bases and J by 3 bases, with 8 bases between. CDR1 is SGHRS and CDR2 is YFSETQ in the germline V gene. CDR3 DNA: TGCGCCAGCAGCTTGGGTTTCGGTACAGATACGCAGTATTTT. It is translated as CASSLGFGTDTQYF.

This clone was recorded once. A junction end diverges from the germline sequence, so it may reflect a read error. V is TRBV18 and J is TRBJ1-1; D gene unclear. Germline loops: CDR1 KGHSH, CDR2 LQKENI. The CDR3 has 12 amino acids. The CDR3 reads CASSPRTPFPSF. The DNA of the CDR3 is TGTGCCAGCTCACCCAGGACGCCCTTCCCTTCGTTT.

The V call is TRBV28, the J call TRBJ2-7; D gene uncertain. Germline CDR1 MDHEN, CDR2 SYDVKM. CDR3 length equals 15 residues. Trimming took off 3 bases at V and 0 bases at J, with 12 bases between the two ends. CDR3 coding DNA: TGTGCCAGCAGTTTGGAAGGCAGGAGCTCCTACGAGCAGTACTTC. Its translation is CASSLEGRSSYEQYF.

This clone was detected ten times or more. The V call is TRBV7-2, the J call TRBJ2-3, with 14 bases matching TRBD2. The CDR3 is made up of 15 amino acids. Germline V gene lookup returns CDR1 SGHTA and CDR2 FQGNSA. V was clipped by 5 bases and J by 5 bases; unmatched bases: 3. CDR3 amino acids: CASSRLAGGIDTQYF. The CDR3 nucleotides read TGTGCCAGCAGCCGACTAGCGGGAGGGATAGATACGCAGTATTTT. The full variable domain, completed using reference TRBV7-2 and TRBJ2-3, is GAGVSQSPSNKVTEKGKDVELRCDPISGHTALYWYRQSLGQGLEFLIYFQGNSAPDKSGLPSDRFSAERTGGSVSTLTIQRTQQEDSAVYLCASSRLAGGIDTQYFGPGTRLTVL.

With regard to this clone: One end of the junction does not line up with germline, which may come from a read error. CDR3 DNA sequence: TGTGCTAGCAGCCCCCAGGGCGGGACTAGGTTACAAGAGACCCAGTACTTC. It translates to CASSPQGGTRLQETQYF. This chain connects TRBV7-7 to TRBJ2-5; 8 positions match TRBD2. CDR3 length: 17 amino acids. The germline V gene has CDR1 SSHAT and CDR2 FNYEAQ (reference sequence).

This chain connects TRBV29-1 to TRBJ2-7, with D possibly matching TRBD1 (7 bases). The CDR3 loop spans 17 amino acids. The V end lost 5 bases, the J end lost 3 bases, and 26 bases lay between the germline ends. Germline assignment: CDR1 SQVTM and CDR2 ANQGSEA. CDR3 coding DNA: TGCAGCGTTAGGGGGGATCGAATGACAGGGAACGACTACGAGCAGTACTTC. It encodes CSVRGDRMTGNDYEQYF.

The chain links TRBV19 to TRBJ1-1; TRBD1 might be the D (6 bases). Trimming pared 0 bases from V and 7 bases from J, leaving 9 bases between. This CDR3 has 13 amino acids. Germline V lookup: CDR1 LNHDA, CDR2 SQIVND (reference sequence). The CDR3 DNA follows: TGTGCCAGTAGTATAGATCGGACAGTTGAAGCTTTCTTT. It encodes CASSIDRTVEAFF.

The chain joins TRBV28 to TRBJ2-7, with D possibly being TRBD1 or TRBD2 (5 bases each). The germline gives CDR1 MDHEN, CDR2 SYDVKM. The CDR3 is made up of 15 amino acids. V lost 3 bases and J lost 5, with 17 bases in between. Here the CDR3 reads CASSLGTGTRHEQYF. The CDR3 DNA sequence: TGTGCCAGCAGTTTGGGGACCGGGACCCGCCACGAGCAGTACTTC.

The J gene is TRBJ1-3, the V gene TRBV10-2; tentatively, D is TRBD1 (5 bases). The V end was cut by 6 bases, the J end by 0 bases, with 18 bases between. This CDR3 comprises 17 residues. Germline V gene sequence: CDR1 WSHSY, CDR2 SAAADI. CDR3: CASSGIVGVLSGNTIYF. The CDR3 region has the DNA TGCGCCAGCAGCGGGATTGTGGGGGTCCTCTCTGGAAACACCATATATTTT.

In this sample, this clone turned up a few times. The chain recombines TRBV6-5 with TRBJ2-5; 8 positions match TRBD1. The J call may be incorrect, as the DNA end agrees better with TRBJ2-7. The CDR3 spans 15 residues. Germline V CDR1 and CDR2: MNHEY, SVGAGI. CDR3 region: CASSYSGQGSYEQYF. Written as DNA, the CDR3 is TGTGCCAGCAGTTACTCCGGACAGGGTTCCTACGAGCAGTACTTC.

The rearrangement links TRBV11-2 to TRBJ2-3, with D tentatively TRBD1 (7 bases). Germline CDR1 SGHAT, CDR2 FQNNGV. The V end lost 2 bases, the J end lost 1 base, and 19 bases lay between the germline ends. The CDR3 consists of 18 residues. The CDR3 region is CASSLWDSGLTGTDTQYF. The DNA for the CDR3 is TGTGCCAGCAGCTTATGGGACAGCGGGTTAACGGGCACAGATACGCAGTATTTT.

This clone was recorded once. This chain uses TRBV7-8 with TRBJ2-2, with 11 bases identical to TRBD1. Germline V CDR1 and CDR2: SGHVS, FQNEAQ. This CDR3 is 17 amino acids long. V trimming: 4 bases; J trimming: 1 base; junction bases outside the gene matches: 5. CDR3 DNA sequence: TGTGCCAGCAGCTATCCGGGACAGGGGGGGAACACCGGGGAGCTGTTTTTT. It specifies CASSYPGQGGNTGELFF.

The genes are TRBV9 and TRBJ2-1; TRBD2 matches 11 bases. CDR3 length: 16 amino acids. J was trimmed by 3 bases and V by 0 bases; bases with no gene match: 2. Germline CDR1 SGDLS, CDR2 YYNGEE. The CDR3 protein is CASSVVGLADYNEQFF. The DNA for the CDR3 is TGTGCCAGCAGCGTAGTGGGACTAGCGGACTACAATGAGCAGTTCTTC.

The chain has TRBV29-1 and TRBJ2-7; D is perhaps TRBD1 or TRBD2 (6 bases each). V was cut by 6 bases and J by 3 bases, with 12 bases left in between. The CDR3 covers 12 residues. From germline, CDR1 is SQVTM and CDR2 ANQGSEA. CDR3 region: CSVGGAGYEQYF. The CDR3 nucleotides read TGCAGCGTCGGGGGCGCGGGCTACGAGCAGTACTTC.

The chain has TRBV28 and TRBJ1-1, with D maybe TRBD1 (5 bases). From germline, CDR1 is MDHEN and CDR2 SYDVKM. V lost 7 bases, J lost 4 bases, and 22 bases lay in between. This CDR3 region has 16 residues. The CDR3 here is CASILAGGTWGTEAFF. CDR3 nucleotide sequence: TGTGCCAGCATCCTTGCTGGGGGAACCTGGGGCACTGAAGCTTTCTTT.

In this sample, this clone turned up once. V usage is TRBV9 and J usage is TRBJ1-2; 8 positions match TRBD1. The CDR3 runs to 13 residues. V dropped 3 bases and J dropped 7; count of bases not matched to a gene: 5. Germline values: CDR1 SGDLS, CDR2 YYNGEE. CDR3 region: CASSETGGGGYTF. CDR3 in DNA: TGTGCCAGCAGCGAAACAGGGGGAGGTGGCTACACCTTC.

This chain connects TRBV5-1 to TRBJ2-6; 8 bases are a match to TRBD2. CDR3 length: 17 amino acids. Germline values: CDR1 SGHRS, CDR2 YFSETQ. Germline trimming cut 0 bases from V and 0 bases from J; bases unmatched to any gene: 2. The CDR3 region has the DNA TGCGCCAGCAGCTTGGTAGCGGGGATCTCTGGGGCCAACGTCCTGACTTTC. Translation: CASSLVAGISGANVLTF.

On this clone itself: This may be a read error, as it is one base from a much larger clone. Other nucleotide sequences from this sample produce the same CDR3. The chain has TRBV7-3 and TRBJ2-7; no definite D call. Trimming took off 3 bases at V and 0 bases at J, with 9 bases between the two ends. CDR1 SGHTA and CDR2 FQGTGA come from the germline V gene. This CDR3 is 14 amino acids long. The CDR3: CASSLTGSSYEQYF. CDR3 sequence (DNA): TGTGCCAGCAGCTTGACCGGAAGCTCCTACGAGCAGTACTTC.

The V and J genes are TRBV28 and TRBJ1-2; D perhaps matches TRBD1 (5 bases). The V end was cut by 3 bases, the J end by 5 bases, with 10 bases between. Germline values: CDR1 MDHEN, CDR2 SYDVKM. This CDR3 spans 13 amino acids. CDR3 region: CASSFGGTYGYTF. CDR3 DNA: TGTGCCAGCAGTTTTGGGGGGACGTATGGCTACACCTTC.

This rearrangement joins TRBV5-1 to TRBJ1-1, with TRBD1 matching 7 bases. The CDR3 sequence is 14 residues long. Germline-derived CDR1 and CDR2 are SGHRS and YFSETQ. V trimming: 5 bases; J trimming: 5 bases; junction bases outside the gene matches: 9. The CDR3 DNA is TGCGCCAGCAGAACACAGGGGCCCGAGACTGAAGCTTTCTTT. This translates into CASRTQGPETEAFF.

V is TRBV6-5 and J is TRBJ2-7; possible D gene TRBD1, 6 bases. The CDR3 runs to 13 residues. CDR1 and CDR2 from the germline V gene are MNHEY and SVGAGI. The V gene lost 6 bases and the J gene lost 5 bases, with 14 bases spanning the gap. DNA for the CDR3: TGTGCCAGCAGGAGGGGGATCGCCGACGAGCAGTACTTC. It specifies CASRRGIADEQYF.

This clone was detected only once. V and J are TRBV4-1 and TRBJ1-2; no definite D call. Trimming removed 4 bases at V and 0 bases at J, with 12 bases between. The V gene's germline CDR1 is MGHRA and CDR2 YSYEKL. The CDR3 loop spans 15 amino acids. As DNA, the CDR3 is TGCGCCAGCAGCCCAACGGGTTTTACTAACTATGGCTACACCTTC. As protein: CASSPTGFTNYGYTF.

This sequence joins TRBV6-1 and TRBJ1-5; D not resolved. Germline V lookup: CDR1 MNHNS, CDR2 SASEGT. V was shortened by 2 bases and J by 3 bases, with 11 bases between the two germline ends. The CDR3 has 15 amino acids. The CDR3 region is CASSELSINNQPQHF. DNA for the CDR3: TGTGCCAGCAGTGAACTGAGCATTAACAATCAGCCCCAGCATTTT.

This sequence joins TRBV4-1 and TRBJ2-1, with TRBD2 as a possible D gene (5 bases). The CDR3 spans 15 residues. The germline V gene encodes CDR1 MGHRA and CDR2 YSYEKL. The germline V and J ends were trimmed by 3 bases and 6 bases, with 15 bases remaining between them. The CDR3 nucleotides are TGCGCCAGCAGCCAGAGCGGCCTCTCCCCCAATGAGCAGTTCTTC. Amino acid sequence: CASSQSGLSPNEQFF.

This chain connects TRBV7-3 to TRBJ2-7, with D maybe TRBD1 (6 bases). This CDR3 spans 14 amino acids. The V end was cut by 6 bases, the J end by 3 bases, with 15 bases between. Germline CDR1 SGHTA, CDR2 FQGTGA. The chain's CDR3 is CASSRGTGSYEQYF. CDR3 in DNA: TGTGCCAGCAGTAGAGGAACAGGGAGCTACGAGCAGTACTTC.

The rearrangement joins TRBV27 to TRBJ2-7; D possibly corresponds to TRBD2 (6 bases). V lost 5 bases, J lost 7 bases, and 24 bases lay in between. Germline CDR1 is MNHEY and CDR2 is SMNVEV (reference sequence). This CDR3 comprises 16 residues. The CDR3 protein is CASSPALGTGTGEQYF. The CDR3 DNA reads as TGTGCCAGCAGTCCCGCACTGGGGACCGGGACTGGGGAGCAGTACTTC.

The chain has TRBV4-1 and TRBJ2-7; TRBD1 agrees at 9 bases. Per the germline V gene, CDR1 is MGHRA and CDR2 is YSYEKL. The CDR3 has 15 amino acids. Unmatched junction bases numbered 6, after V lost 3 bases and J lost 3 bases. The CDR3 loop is CASSHGQGRLYEQYF. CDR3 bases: TGCGCCAGCAGCCACGGACAGGGGCGCCTCTACGAGCAGTACTTC.

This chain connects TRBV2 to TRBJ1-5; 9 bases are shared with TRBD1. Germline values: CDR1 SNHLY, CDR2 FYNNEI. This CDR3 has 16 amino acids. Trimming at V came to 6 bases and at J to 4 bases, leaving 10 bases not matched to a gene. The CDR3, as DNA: TGTGCCAGCAGGGAGGACAGGGGTTGGGGGAATCAGCCCCAGCATTTT. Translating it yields CASREDRGWGNQPQHF.

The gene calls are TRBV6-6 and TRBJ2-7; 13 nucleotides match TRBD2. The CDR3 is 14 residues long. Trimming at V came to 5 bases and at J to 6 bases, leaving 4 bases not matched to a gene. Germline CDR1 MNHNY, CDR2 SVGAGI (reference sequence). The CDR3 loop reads CASSEGLAGIEQYF. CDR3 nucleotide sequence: TGTGCCAGCAGTGAGGGACTAGCGGGAATCGAGCAGTACTTC.